The 29 T cell receptor beta chains listed next were all sequenced from one sample in a study of tumor and adjacent non-tumor tissue in lung cancer. The template was RNA from unsorted bulk tissue. More than 3 cm separated this lung sample from the edge of the tumor. A modified ARM-PCR protocol with three rounds of nested PCR amplified TCRbeta. A single record per CDR3 protein comes from TCRdb applying MiXCR to the multiplex PCR reads. The sample consists of around 76,000 distinct CDR3 sequences, less than 85% of them appearing once. The source material was distant non-tumor lung tissue. Every receptor here comes from a man between 70 and 80 years old with non-small cell lung cancer.

A note on this clonotype: Its ends do not fully match the called genes, so a read error is possible. The chain carries TRBV4-3 and TRBJ1-1; tentatively, D is TRBD1 (5 bases). Germline V CDR1 and CDR2: LGHNA, YSLEER. The CDR3 is 14 residues long. CDR3 loop: CASSHDLGDGKAFF. The CDR3 region has the DNA TGCGCGAGCAGCCATGATCTTGGGGACGGGAAAGCTTTCTTT.

On this clonotype: One end of the junction varies from germline; a read error may be responsible. The CDR3 loop reads CASRLGQSNTGELLF. DNA for the CDR3: TGTGCCAGTAGGCTGGGACAGTCTAACACCGGGGAGCTGCTTTTT. The rearrangement uses TRBV19 and TRBJ2-2, with 7 nucleotides matching TRBD1. This CDR3 is built from 15 residues. CDR1 is LNHDA and CDR2 is SQIVND in the germline V gene (reference sequence).

There are many counts of this clonotype. This chain's CDR3 is CASSSVAEQYF. The CDR3 region has the DNA TGTGCCAGCAGTTCTGTTGCGGAGCAGTACTTC. V usage is TRBV12-3 or TRBV12-4 and J usage is TRBJ2-7; D gene unclear. The CDR3 loop spans 11 amino acids. V lost 4 bases and J 7 bases, leaving 8 bases between the germline ends.

Remarks on this clonotype: The germline gene is not matched at one end of the junction; a read error may be the cause. The V and J genes are TRBV12-3 or TRBV12-4 and TRBJ2-5; 10 positions agree with TRBD2. The length of the CDR3 is 15 residues. CDR3 nucleotide sequence: TGTGTCAGCAGCGGCCTAGCGGGAGTGGTGAAGACCCAGTACTTC. Encoded protein: CVSSGLAGVVKTQYF.

As for this clonotype: At one end, the junction sequence differs from germline, possibly due to a read error. The chain carries TRBV29-1 and TRBJ2-1; weak D call: TRBD2 (5 bases). The germline gives CDR1 SQVTM, CDR2 ANQGSEA. This CDR3 comprises 13 residues. This chain's CDR3 is CSVESTKGNEQFF. The CDR3 nucleotides read TGCAGCGTTGAATCGACTAAGGGCAATGAGCAATTCTTC.

Remarks on this clonotype: Relative to the germline gene, one junction end is altered; a read error may explain this. The genes are TRBV11-3 and TRBJ2-2; TRBD2 agrees at 7 bases. The V gene's germline CDR1 is SGHNT and CDR2 YENEEA. This CDR3 has 16 residues. CDR3 protein: CANSHLLARNTGELFF. CDR3 DNA: TGTGCCAACAGCCACCTACTAGCGAGGAACACCGGGGAGCTGTTTTTT.

The chain has TRBV20-1 and TRBJ2-1, with TRBD2 matching over 7 bases. The J segment lost 1 base and the V segment lost 5 bases, leaving 8 bases of the junction unmatched. Germline CDR1 and CDR2: DFQATT and SNEGSKA (reference sequence). The CDR3 spans 15 residues. Here the CDR3 DNA reads TGCAGTGCTCGGGGCGGGCGGGAGTCCTACAATGAGCAGTTCTTC. Protein sequence: CSARGGRESYNEQFF.

Note on this clonotype: A read error may explain this, as a much larger clone is one base away. The chain combines TRBV6-2 or TRBV6-3 with TRBJ1-5, with TRBD1 matching over 12 bases. With V trimmed by 0 bases and J by 6 bases, 0 bases remained unmatched. Germline V gives CDR1 MNHEY, CDR2 SVGEGT. The CDR3 loop spans 15 amino acids. Here the CDR3 reads CASSYSGQGAQPQHF. In nucleotides, the CDR3 is TGTGCCAGCAGTTACTCGGGACAGGGGGCTCAGCCCCAGCATTTT.

As concerns this clonotype: An end of the junction does not agree with germline; a read error may underlie this. Here the CDR3 DNA reads TGCAGCGTTGTTATGAGGAACAATGAAGCTTTCTTT. This codes for CSVVMRNNEAFF. The chain joins TRBV29-1 to TRBJ1-1; unclear D gene. Germline CDR1 SQVTM, CDR2 ANQGSEA. The CDR3 sequence is 12 residues long.

Comment on this clonotype: Sequence at one end of the junction differs from germline and may be a read error. The chain couples TRBV6-2 or TRBV6-3 to TRBJ2-1; D not certain. This CDR3 contains 12 residues. The germline CDR1 and CDR2 sequences are MNHEY and SVGEGT. This chain's CDR3 is CANSRHWNEQFF. CDR3 in DNA: TGTGCCAACAGTAGACATTGGAATGAGCAGTTCTTC.

V is TRBV29-1 and J is TRBJ1-2; D ambiguous. Germline CDR1 SQVTM, CDR2 ANQGSEA. This CDR3 comprises 11 residues. Trimming cost V 5 bases and J 1 base, with 5 bases left between them. The CDR3 DNA reads TGCAGCGTTTTCTTTAACTATGGCTACACCTTC. Translating gives CSVFFNYGYTF.

The chain carries TRBV4-1 and TRBJ2-5; the match to TRBD2 covers 10 bases. The CDR3 is 16 amino acids. Germline CDR1 is MGHRA and CDR2 is YSYEKL. The CDR3 protein is CTSSRLGLANQETQYF. DNA for the CDR3: TGCACGAGCAGCCGCTTGGGACTAGCGAATCAAGAGACCCAGTACTTC.

About this clonotype itself: A much bigger clone sits one base away, suggesting this may be a read error. This rearrangement joins TRBV29-1 to TRBJ1-2; D is unresolved. CDR1 SQVTM and CDR2 ANQGSEA come from the germline V gene. The V and J ends lost 7 bases and 0 bases respectively, with 15 bases between them. The length of the CDR3 is 14 residues. The CDR3 spells CSDERGKANYGYTF. The CDR3, as DNA: TGCAGCGACGAGAGAGGGAAGGCTAACTATGGCTACACCTTC.

About this clonotype: At one of its ends the junction is not consistent with the germline gene, which may arise from a read error. The CDR3 region has the DNA TGTGCCAGCAGTTTACGAACAGGGTTCTACGAGCAGTGCTTC. It specifies CASSLRTGFYEQCF. The chain combines TRBV12-3 or TRBV12-4 with TRBJ2-7; a weak D match, TRBD1 (6 bases). This CDR3 has 14 amino acids.

With regard to this clonotype: One end of the junction does not line up with germline, which may come from a read error. The chain combines TRBV29-1 with TRBJ2-5, with D maybe TRBD1 (6 bases). In germline, CDR1 is SQVTM, CDR2 ANQGSEA. CDR3 length equals 11 residues. The CDR3 is CSVEEGGDQHF. In DNA form, the CDR3 reads TGCAGCGTTGAAGAAGGGGGAGACCAGCACTTC.

With regard to this clonotype: The junction shows a germline mismatch at one end, possibly a read error. This sequence joins TRBV2 and TRBJ1-5, with unresolved D. The CDR3 extends over 14 amino acids. The germline V gene encodes CDR1 SNHLY and CDR2 FYNNEI. As DNA, the CDR3 is TGTGCCATCAGTGGGCTCACAGACAATCAGCCCCAGCATTTT. The encoded protein is CAISGLTDNQPQHF.

For this clonotype: Sequence at one end of the junction differs from germline and may be a read error. The rearrangement links TRBV29-1 to TRBJ2-7; no reliable D call. The germline CDR1 and CDR2 sequences are SQVTM and ANQGSEA. The CDR3 extends over 12 amino acids. The CDR3 loop is CSVDNGSYEQNF. In DNA, the CDR3 is TGCAGTGTTGATAACGGTTCCTACGAGCAGAACTTC.

A note on this clonotype: At one of its ends the junction is not consistent with the germline gene, which may arise from a read error. This rearrangement joins TRBV4-3 to TRBJ1-2; D unclear. The CDR3 is made up of 14 amino acids. Germline lookup yields CDR1 LGHNA and CDR2 YSLEER. CDR3 bases: TGCGGCAGCGGCCAAGATGTGAGCGGAGATGGCTACACATTC. Protein sequence: CGSGQDVSGDGYTF.

This clonotype was detected ten times or more. This chain connects TRBV4-1 to TRBJ1-3; a weak D match, TRBD1 (6 bases). The V and J ends lost 0 bases and 0 bases respectively, with 9 bases between them. Germline loops: CDR1 MGHRA, CDR2 YSYEKL. This CDR3 has 16 amino acids. This CDR3 reads CASSQDRGSSGNTIYF. Here the CDR3 DNA reads TGCGCCAGCAGCCAAGACAGGGGTAGCTCTGGAAACACCATATATTTT.

As concerns this clonotype: Compared with germline, one end of the junction differs, possibly owing to a read error. DNA of the CDR3: TGCGCCAACAGTGATAGCGGCGGGAACACAGATACGCAGTATTTT. Its protein product is CANSDSGGNTDTQYF. J is TRBJ2-3 and V is TRBV10-2; D is possibly TRBD2 (6 bases). The CDR3 contains 15 residues. Germline V lookup: CDR1 WSHSY, CDR2 SAAADI.

The V and J genes are TRBV29-1 and TRBJ2-7; D is undetermined. From germline, CDR1 is SQVTM and CDR2 ANQGSEA. V lost 4 bases to trimming and J lost 7 bases, with 17 bases between them. The CDR3 runs 13 residues. CDR3 DNA: TGCAGCGTTGGGGCAAGTGGGATGAAAGAGCAGTACTTC. Protein sequence: CSVGASGMKEQYF.

This chain uses TRBV6-2 or TRBV6-3 with TRBJ2-2, with D uncertain. This CDR3 spans 13 amino acids. Per the germline V gene, CDR1 is MNHEY and CDR2 is SVGEGT. The V end lost 7 bases, the J end lost 2 bases, and 8 bases lay between the germline ends. The CDR3 DNA reads as TGTGCCAGCAACAGAGTTAACACCGGGGAGCTGTTTTTT. Translating it yields CASNRVNTGELFF.

In the case of this clonotype: A much bigger clone sits one base away, suggesting this may be a read error. The J gene is TRBJ2-7, the V gene TRBV7-2; D uncertain. Germline CDR1 and CDR2: SGHTA and FQGNSA. The CDR3 totals 14 residues. CDR3 residues: CASSYPGLGNEQNF. The CDR3 bases are TGTGCCAGCAGCTACCCGGGCCTAGGGAACGAGCAGAACTTC.

CDR3 DNA sequence: TGTGCCAGCAGCTCTCAGAGGGTTGGCTACACCTTC. This gives the protein CASSSQRVGYTF. J is TRBJ1-2 and V is TRBV7-9; D not certain. The CDR3 totals 12 residues. Germline loops: CDR1 SEHNR, CDR2 FQNEAQ (reference sequence). V was pared by 4 bases and J by 7 bases, with 10 bases between.

J is TRBJ2-7 and V is TRBV5-5; D perhaps matches TRBD1 (6 bases). Looked up from germline, CDR1 is SGHKS and CDR2 is YYEKEE (reference sequence). With 7 bases removed from V and 5 bases from J, the gap between germline ends came to 16 bases. The CDR3 runs 13 residues. The CDR3 spells CASQSARGNEQYF. The CDR3 DNA reads TGTGCCAGCCAAAGTGCGAGGGGGAACGAGCAGTACTTC.

The chain joins TRBV7-8 to TRBJ1-2, with D hard to call. From germline, CDR1 is SGHVS and CDR2 FQNEAQ. This CDR3 is built from 15 residues. With 3 bases removed from V and 4 bases from J, the gap between germline ends came to 15 bases. The CDR3 loop reads CASSLERHITYGYTF. DNA of the CDR3: TGTGCCAGCAGCTTGGAACGACATATTACCTATGGCTACACCTTC.

The chain combines TRBV4-2 with TRBJ2-1, with 7 bases aligning to TRBD2. V lost 1 base and J lost 8; bases outside the gene matches: 8. This CDR3 spans 15 amino acids. Germline V gives CDR1 LGHNA, CDR2 YNFKEQ. Here the CDR3 reads CASSQVRGSDDEQFF. For the CDR3, the DNA is TGTGCCAGCAGCCAAGTGCGCGGGAGTGACGATGAGCAGTTCTTC.

This clonotype was seen many times. This sequence joins TRBV4-3 and TRBJ1-5; D remains ambiguous. The CDR3 has 13 residues. In germline, CDR1 is LGHNA, CDR2 YSLEER. V was trimmed by 4 bases and J by 3 bases, leaving 7 bases between them. CDR3 DNA sequence: TGCGCCAGCAGCCGTGACCACAATCAGCCCCAGCATTTT. Amino acids: CASSRDHNQPQHF.

With respect to this clonotype: Its ends do not fully match the called genes, so a read error is possible. This sequence joins TRBV11-2 and TRBJ2-3, with 9 bases lining up with TRBD2. The CDR3 covers 17 residues. Looked up from germline, CDR1 is SGHAT and CDR2 is FQNNGV. Written as DNA, the CDR3 is TGTGCCGGCAGCTTAGATCTAGCGGGACGAATTACAGATACGCAGTATTTT. This encodes CAGSLDLAGRITDTQYF.